This T cell receptor (beta chain) was retrieved from a study of blood T cells in healthy people across ages. Overall study results and limits: The percentage of naive T cells correlated strongly with TCR beta diversity. Estimates of diversity drawn from one million T cells were considered underestimates.

Through a sample-barcoded 5' primer and a J-beta primer mix, a second PCR was run for about 6 to 11 cycles. At least 3 million CDR3-containing paired-end reads were obtained per sample. TCRdb reanalysed the 5' RACE reads using MiXCR and keeps one entry per CDR3 protein. The sample holds around 500,000 distinct CDR3 sequences; roughly 43% are singletons and the top ten take roughly 24%. For this clonotype: Its specificity is not known.

This CDR3 contains 11 residues. Germline V CDR1 and CDR2: GTSNPN, SVGIG (reference sequence). Trimming left V 1 base short and J 7 bases short, with 8 bases between. This clonotype originated in an elderly man in good health. Sample: blood. The J gene is TRBJ2-7, the V gene TRBV30; D not resolved. CDR3 coding DNA: TGTGCCTGGAGTGGAGTTGGGGAGCAGTACTTC. Translating gives CAWSGVGEQYF.